Following are 20 T cell receptor beta chains from one sample sequenced in a study of cytomegalovirus exposure and HLA in healthy donors. The PCR contained 60 Vbeta and 13 Jbeta primers. Assay: immunoSEQ multiplex PCR; the TCRdb copy retains only in-frame clones and omits some. The table lists some 48,000 clones. Sequencing was performed on PBMCs. The receptor set was obtained from a man aged 35 to 55 in good health and CMV-seropositive.

This rearrangement joins TRBV29-1 to TRBJ2-7; D possibly corresponds to TRBD2 (7 bases). The CDR3 is 13 amino acids. Trimming removed 4 bases from V and 2 bases from J, with 12 bases in between. Germline CDR1 and CDR2: SQVTM and ANQGSEA. The CDR3: CSVGGGQAYEQYF. The CDR3 region has the DNA TGCAGCGTTGGGGGGGGACAAGCCTACGAGCAGTACTTC.

The chain recombines TRBV5-4 with TRBJ2-7; TRBD1 matches 7 bases. This CDR3 spans 13 amino acids. The germline V gene has CDR1 SGHNT and CDR2 YYREEE (reference sequence). Trimming removed 4 bases from V and 3 bases from J; junction bases left unmatched: 4. The CDR3 loop reads CASSQGQNYEQYF. CDR3 bases: TGTGCCAGCAGCCAGGGACAGAACTACGAGCAGTACTTC.

The genes are TRBV19 and TRBJ2-7; D call uncertain. V lost 6 bases, J lost 4 bases, and 19 bases lay in between. CDR1 and CDR2 (germline): LNHDA, SQIVND (reference sequence). This CDR3 has 15 residues. The CDR3 loop is CASSRGSRIRYEQYF. Written as DNA, the CDR3 is TGTGCCAGTAGCCGCGGATCGCGGATCCGATACGAGCAGTACTTC. Drawing the rest from reference TRBV19 and TRBJ2-7, the complete variable domain is DGGITQSPKYLFRKEGQNVTLSCEQNLNHDAMYWYRQDPGQGLRLIYYSQIVNDFQKGDIAEGYSVSREKKESFPLTVTSAQKNPTAFYLCASSRGSRIRYEQYFGPGTRLTVT.

This chain connects TRBV9 to TRBJ2-3, with 9 bases that match TRBD2. The CDR3 runs to 16 residues. Germline V gives CDR1 SGDLS, CDR2 YYNGEE. The V gene end was trimmed by 3 bases and the J gene end by 4 bases; junction bases not matched to a gene: 9. CDR3 coding DNA: TGTGCCAGCAGCGAGGGGACTAGCTCGATCCCAGATACGCAGTATTTT. The encoded protein is CASSEGTSSIPDTQYF.

The rearrangement uses TRBV30 and TRBJ1-1, with TRBD1 as a possible D gene (6 bases). Germline CDR1 is GTSNPN and CDR2 is SVGIG (reference sequence). V dropped 2 bases and J dropped 0 bases, with 13 bases sitting between them. The CDR3 is made up of 15 amino acids. CDR3 amino acids: CAWSQAGDVNTEAFF. In DNA, the CDR3 is TGTGCCTGGAGTCAAGCAGGGGACGTGAACACTGAAGCTTTCTTT.

The chain is built from TRBV5-1 and TRBJ2-5; D is possibly TRBD1 (5 bases). With 0 bases removed from V and 1 base from J, the gap between germline ends came to 16 bases. The CDR3 covers 17 residues. In germline, CDR1 is SGHRS, CDR2 YFSETQ. CDR3 DNA: TGCGCCAGCAGCTTGGCCGGTGGGGCCCGGGCCCAAGAGACCCAGTACTTC. This encodes CASSLAGGARAQETQYF. The full variable domain, completed using reference TRBV5-1 and TRBJ2-5, is KAGVTQTPRYLIKTRGQQVTLSCSPISGHRSVSWYQQTPGQGLQFLFEYFSETQRNKGNFPGRFSGRQFSNSRSEMNVSTLELGDSALYLCASSLAGGARAQETQYFGPGTRLLVL.

The J gene is TRBJ1-1, the V gene TRBV4-2; 7 bases match TRBD1. The CDR3 runs 13 residues. Germline assignment: CDR1 LGHNA and CDR2 YNFKEQ. The V segment lost 5 bases and the J segment 1 base; nucleotides outside the gene matches: 1. The CDR3 DNA reads as TGTGCCAGCAGCAGGACAGGGAACACTGAAGCTTTCTTT. The encoded protein is CASSRTGNTEAFF.

CDR3 coding DNA: TGCAGCGTTGAGACAGGTCTGTCTGGGGCCAACGTCCTGACTTTC. It yields the protein CSVETGLSGANVLTF. The chain has TRBV29-1 and TRBJ2-6; the D gene is possibly TRBD1 (6 bases). V lost 3 bases, J lost 1 base, and 10 bases lay in between. This CDR3 spans 15 amino acids. Looked up from germline, CDR1 is SQVTM and CDR2 is ANQGSEA.

The gene calls are TRBV7-2 and TRBJ1-1; D unclear. CDR1 is SGHTA and CDR2 is FQGNSA in the germline V gene. V gave up 4 bases and J gave up 11 bases, with 14 bases separating them. This CDR3 is built from 12 residues. CDR3 residues: CASSSDLQRAFF. The CDR3 region has the DNA TGTGCCAGCAGCTCTGACCTGCAGAGGGCTTTCTTT.

The J gene is TRBJ2-7, the V gene TRBV6-6, with D possibly matching TRBD2 (5 bases). V was shortened by 8 bases and J by 7 bases, with 6 bases between the two germline ends. The CDR3 is 9 residues long. Per the germline V gene, CDR1 is MNHNY and CDR2 is SVGAGI (reference sequence). The CDR3 DNA reads TGTGCCAGCGGCGGGGAGCAGTACTTC. This encodes CASGGEQYF.

This chain uses TRBV6-5 with TRBJ1-1; TRBD1 agrees at 9 bases. V dropped 6 bases and J dropped 4; count of bases not matched to a gene: 6. The germline CDR1 and CDR2 sequences are MNHEY and SVGAGI. This CDR3 comprises 14 residues. Here the CDR3 reads CASSRDRVVTEAFF. DNA of the CDR3: TGTGCCAGCAGCCGGGACAGGGTGGTCACTGAAGCTTTCTTT.

The genes are TRBV15 and TRBJ1-2; D unresolved. The V end was cut by 1 base, the J end by 0 bases, with 9 bases between. Looked up from germline, CDR1 is LNHNV and CDR2 is YYDKDF (reference sequence). The CDR3 is 15 amino acids. CDR3: CATSRGGDANYGYTF. CDR3 in DNA: TGTGCCACCAGCAGAGGGGGAGATGCTAACTATGGCTACACCTTC.

This chain joins TRBV7-9 and TRBJ2-2, with 9 bases lining up with TRBD1. The germline gives CDR1 SEHNR, CDR2 FQNEAQ (reference sequence). With 5 bases clipped from V and 1 base from J, the junction kept 5 bases outside the gene matches. The CDR3 loop spans 16 amino acids. Here the CDR3 reads CASSVPGQGNTGELFF. CDR3 in DNA: TGTGCCAGCAGCGTTCCGGGACAGGGGAACACCGGGGAGCTGTTTTTT.

Concerning this clone itself: One end of the junction does not line up with germline, which may come from a read error. The chain recombines TRBV5-4 with TRBJ2-7; D gene unclear. There are 13 residues in the CDR3. Germline CDR1 reads SGHNT; CDR2 reads YYREEE (reference sequence). CDR3 bases: TGTGCCAGCAGCTTGGATTCTCTAGGATCACATGGGTTC. It translates to CASSLDSLGSHGF. The variable domain in full, with the rest retrieved from reference TRBV5-4 and TRBJ2-7, is ETGVTQSPTHLIKTRGQQVTLRCSSQSGHNTVSWYQQALGQGPQFIFQYYREEENGRGNFPPRFSGLQFPNYSSELNVNALELDDSALYLCASSLDSLGSHGFGPGTRLTVT.

The J gene is TRBJ2-1, the V gene TRBV18; a weak D match, TRBD1 (6 bases). The germline V gene encodes CDR1 KGHSH and CDR2 LQKENI. V shed 2 bases and J shed 8 bases, with 19 bases lying between them. The CDR3 extends over 16 amino acids. CDR3 nucleotide sequence: TGTGCCAGCTCACCATACTTTCCGGCTTCAGGGGATGAGCAGTTCTTC. Encoded protein: CASSPYFPASGDEQFF. Supplemented by reference TRBV18 and TRBJ2-1, the full variable domain reads NAGVMQNPRHLVRRRGQEARLRCSPMKGHSHVYWYRQLPEEGLKFMVYLQKENIIDESGMPKERFSAEFPKEGPSILRIQQVVRGDSAAYFCASSPYFPASGDEQFFGPGTRLTVL.

This rearrangement joins TRBV10-2 to TRBJ2-7; a weak D match, TRBD1 (6 bases). This CDR3 is built from 13 residues. The germline V gene encodes CDR1 WSHSY and CDR2 SAAADI. V lost 8 bases to trimming and J lost 2 bases, with 13 bases between them. CDR3 in DNA: TGCGCCAGCGGGGGTGGGGGCACCTACGAGCAGTACTTC. The encoded protein is CASGGGGTYEQYF.

The chain has TRBV7-6 and TRBJ2-1; perhaps TRBD2 as D (5 bases). The length of the CDR3 is 13 residues. From germline, CDR1 is SGHVS and CDR2 FNYEAQ. V was trimmed by 5 bases and J by 5 bases, leaving 10 bases between them. In DNA form, the CDR3 reads TGTGCCAGCAGCCGAGGGCCCGACAATGAGCAGTTCTTC. This codes for CASSRGPDNEQFF.

The CDR3 nucleotides are TGCAGCGCAGGACTAGCGGGAGCCTACGAGCAGTACTTC. It yields the protein CSAGLAGAYEQYF. V and J are TRBV29-1 and TRBJ2-7, with TRBD2 matching 13 bases. The germline gives CDR1 SQVTM, CDR2 ANQGSEA. The CDR3 is made up of 13 amino acids. Trimming removed 7 bases from V and 2 bases from J; junction bases left unmatched: 2.

The chain has TRBV21-1 and TRBJ1-2; the D segment call TRBD1 is taken from the table without a DNA check. TRBV21-1 is reported as a pseudogene. The CDR3 runs to 13 residues. CDR3 residues: CASSPTELDGYTF. The CDR3 DNA is TGTGCCAGCAGCCCAACAGAGTTGGATGGCTACACCTTC.

The rearrangement links TRBV19 to TRBJ2-7, with 8 bases fitting TRBD1. With V trimmed by 3 bases and J by 2 bases, 6 bases remained unmatched. The germline V gene encodes CDR1 LNHDA and CDR2 SQIVND (reference sequence). CDR3 length: 15 residues. The CDR3 reads CASSMGGQVPYEQYF. The CDR3 region has the DNA TGTGCCAGTAGTATGGGGGGACAGGTCCCCTACGAGCAGTACTTC.